This is a list of T cell receptor beta chains from one sample in a study of blood T cells in healthy people across ages. TCRdb reprocessed the 5' RACE reads with MiXCR, giving one entry per CDR3 protein. The data hold around 1.5 million distinct CDR3 sequences, with around 55% observed a single time. Source material: blood. Receptors were obtained from a man younger than 35 in good health. Both conserved end residues are part of each CDR3. Fields, in order: CDR3 length, V gene, clone size, J gene, D gene, CDR3 protein, CDR3 DNA. The D gene is left open where the match is weak. Expanded clones are given a class, and other clones once, few, many or no size at all.

length: 16; V: TRBV4-3; size: NA; J: TRBJ1-2; D: NA; CDR3: CASSQVGGPPWRGYTF; DNA: TGCGCCAGCAGCCAAGTCGGGGGACCTCCCTGGAGGGGCTACACCTTC
length: 14; V: TRBV7-6; size: NA; J: TRBJ2-7; D: TRBD2; CDR3: CASSPLGGTLEQYF; DNA: TGTGCCAGCAGTCCTTTGGGGGGGACCCTAGAGCAGTACTTC
length: 13; V: TRBV20-1; size: NA; J: TRBJ1-2; D: TRBD1; CDR3: CSFSQGARGGYTF; DNA: TGCAGTTTTTCACAGGGGGCGCGAGGTGGCTACACCTTC
length: 17; V: TRBV5-1; size: NA; J: TRBJ2-1; D: TRBD2; CDR3: CASSLRTSGREYNEQFF; DNA: TGCGCCAGCAGCCTTCGGACTAGCGGGAGGGAATACAATGAGCAGTTCTTC
length: 15; V: TRBV12-5; size: NA; J: TRBJ2-3; D: TRBD1; CDR3: CASGLGDRGSGTQYF; DNA: TGTGCTAGTGGTTTGGGCGACAGGGGGTCCGGTACGCAGTATTTT
length: 15; V: TRBV11-2; size: NA; J: TRBJ2-3; D: TRBD2; CDR3: CASTRTSSLTDTQYF; DNA: TGTGCCAGCACCCGGACTAGTTCCCTTACGGATACGCAGTATTTT
length: 13; V: TRBV29-1; size: NA; J: TRBJ1-1; D: NA; CDR3: CSAIIWGGPEAFF; DNA: TGCAGCGCAATCATTTGGGGGGGCCCTGAAGCTTTCTTT
length: 14; V: TRBV5-1; size: few; J: TRBJ2-7; D: NA; CDR3: CASSLDAGVYEQYF; DNA: TGCGCCAGCAGCTTGGACGCAGGGGTATACGAGCAGTACTTC
length: 14; V: TRBV7-2; size: few; J: TRBJ2-1; D: NA; CDR3: CASRWGIAYNEQFF; DNA: TGTGCCAGCAGGTGGGGGATCGCCTACAATGAGCAGTTCTTC
length: 14; V: TRBV9; size: NA; J: TRBJ2-1; D: NA; CDR3: CASSVEQGMETQFF; DNA: TGTGCCAGCAGCGTAGAACAGGGTATGGAGACCCAGTTCTTC
length: 15; V: TRBV13; size: NA; J: TRBJ1-2; D: NA; CDR3: CASSLLRQVNYDYTF; DNA: TGTGCCAGCAGCTTACTACGGCAAGTTAACTATGACTACACCTTC
length: 14; V: TRBV7-6; size: NA; J: TRBJ2-5; D: NA; CDR3: CASSQRLDGETQYF; DNA: TGTGCCAGCAGCCAACGACTAGATGGGGAGACCCAGTACTTC
length: 14; V: TRBV6-2/TRBV6-3; size: NA; J: TRBJ1-1; D: NA; CDR3: CASSYLRLNTEAFF; DNA: TGTGCCAGCAGTTATTTACGGCTTAACACTGAAGCTTTCTTT
length: 12; V: TRBV28; size: NA; J: TRBJ1-6; D: NA; CDR3: CASSREDSPLHF; DNA: TGTGCCAGCAGTAGAGAGGATTCACCCCTCCACTTT
length: 15; V: TRBV2; size: NA; J: TRBJ2-1; D: NA; CDR3: CASSVSRAGYNEQFF; DNA: TGTGCCAGCAGTGTGTCCAGGGCAGGGTACAATGAGCAGTTCTTC
length: 15; V: TRBV6-2/TRBV6-3; size: few; J: TRBJ2-7; D: NA; CDR3: CASSYRGETYYEQYF; DNA: TGTGCCAGCAGTTATAGGGGGGAAACCTACTACGAGCAGTACTTC
length: 11; V: TRBV5-6; size: NA; J: TRBJ1-2; D: NA; CDR3: CASSLGWVYTF; DNA: TGTGCCAGCAGCTTGGGGTGGGTCTACACCTTC
length: 12; V: TRBV5-6; size: NA; J: TRBJ2-1; D: NA; CDR3: CASSFKTTREFF; DNA: TGTGCCAGCAGCTTTAAGACTACCCGGGAGTTCTTC
length: 15; V: TRBV6-1; size: NA; J: TRBJ2-5; D: NA; CDR3: CASTPQRANQETQYF; DNA: TGTGCCAGCACCCCCCAGCGGGCGAACCAAGAGACCCAGTACTTC